These 10 T cell receptor beta chains were sequenced from one sample in a study of blood T cell repertoires in COVID-19. Only in-frame clones appear in the TCRdb table, and some are missing; sequencing was by immunoSEQ multiplex PCR. The sample lists roughly 410,000 clones; around nine tenths were seen once. The sequencing sample was made of peripheral blood. These TCRs come from a woman aged 40 to 50 with COVID-19, enrolled during active disease.

The gene calls are TRBV19 and TRBJ1-2; 10 bases are shared with TRBD1. Germline V CDR1 and CDR2: LNHDA, SQIVND (reference sequence). The V segment lost 8 bases and the J segment 2 bases; nucleotides outside the gene matches: 17. This CDR3 is 18 amino acids long. This CDR3 reads CASGLSRQGAAQNYGYTF. The CDR3 bases are TGTGCCAGTGGCCTCTCCCGACAGGGGGCGGCTCAGAACTATGGCTACACCTTC.

V gene TRBV2 combines with J gene TRBJ2-7; 9 positions match TRBD1. The CDR3 length is 15 residues. With V trimmed by 1 base and J by 4 bases, 5 bases remained unmatched. Germline V CDR1 and CDR2: SNHLY, FYNNEI. CDR3 residues: CASSEDRDREYEQYF. CDR3 DNA: TGTGCCAGCAGTGAAGACCGGGACAGGGAGTACGAGCAGTACTTC. Combining the CDR3 with reference TRBV2 and TRBJ2-7 gives the whole variable domain EPEVTQTPSHQVTQMGQEVILRCVPISNHLYFYWYRQILGQKVEFLVSFYNNEISEKSEIFDDQFSVERPDGSNFTLKIRSTKLEDSAMYFCASSEDRDREYEQYFGPGTRLTVT.

This chain connects TRBV27 to TRBJ1-1; tentatively, D is TRBD1 (5 bases). The CDR3 totals 14 residues. V lost 4 bases and J 4 bases, leaving 13 bases between the germline ends. CDR1 is MNHEY and CDR2 is SMNVEV in the germline V gene (reference sequence). The DNA of the CDR3 is TGTGCCAGCAGTTCGGAGGGGCGCGCCACTGAAGCTTTCTTT. Its translation is CASSSEGRATEAFF.

With regard to this clone: The sample has other DNA sequences that encode this CDR3 too. V gene TRBV28 combines with J gene TRBJ1-2; 7 bases are a match to TRBD1. The ends lost 4 bases at V and 3 bases at J; junction bases unmatched: 2. This CDR3 has 13 amino acids. The germline gives CDR1 MDHEN, CDR2 SYDVKM. Here the CDR3 reads CASSSGQDYGYTF. The CDR3 DNA reads as TGTGCCAGCAGTTCTGGACAGGACTATGGCTACACCTTC.

The chain links TRBV12-5 to TRBJ2-5; 7 nucleotides match TRBD2. The CDR3 has 13 residues. Trimming removed 5 bases from V and 2 bases from J; junction bases left unmatched: 2. From germline, CDR1 is LGHNT and CDR2 FRNRAP. The CDR3 nucleotides are TGTGCTAGTGGTGCTAGCGGTCAAGAGACCCAGTACTTC. Amino acids: CASGASGQETQYF.

The V gene is TRBV28, the J gene TRBJ2-1; a weak D match, TRBD2 (6 bases). Trimming removed 6 bases at V and 15 bases at J, with 18 bases between. This CDR3 comprises 12 residues. Germline CDR1 is MDHEN and CDR2 is SYDVKM. In nucleotides, the CDR3 is TGTGCCAGCAGCTCAACCCGGGGGACCCCGTTCTTC. Its translation: CASSSTRGTPFF.

The V gene is TRBV25-1, the J gene TRBJ2-5; tentatively, D is TRBD2 (7 bases). Per the germline V gene, CDR1 is MGHDK and CDR2 is SYGVNS. The CDR3 spans 14 residues. The V and J ends lost 8 bases and 4 bases respectively, with 17 bases between them. CDR3 amino acids: CASRDTGRGETQYF. Here the CDR3 DNA reads TGTGCCAGCCGGGACACTGGGAGGGGAGAGACCCAGTACTTC.

This clone was seen a single time. The chain combines TRBV27 with TRBJ1-1; weak D call: TRBD1 (5 bases). There are 16 residues in the CDR3. The ends were cut back, 5 bases at V and 0 bases at J, with 16 bases in the middle. Germline V gives CDR1 MNHEY, CDR2 SMNVEV (reference sequence). CDR3 sequence (DNA): TGTGCCAGCAGTCCCGGACGGGGGGGAATGAACACTGAAGCTTTCTTT. This encodes CASSPGRGGMNTEAFF.

The chain carries TRBV9 and TRBJ1-1, with D unclear. Trimming pared 0 bases from V and 2 bases from J, leaving 8 bases between. In germline, CDR1 is SGDLS, CDR2 YYNGEE. The length of the CDR3 is 14 residues. In nucleotides, the CDR3 is TGTGCCAGCAGCGTAGCATCAGGTAACACTGAAGCTTTCTTT. This encodes CASSVASGNTEAFF.

This clone was counted once. The sample holds other DNA sequences that translate to the same CDR3. The rearrangement links TRBV30 to TRBJ1-5, with TRBD1 as a possible D gene (6 bases). The CDR3 has 13 amino acids. Trimming cost V 0 bases and J 7 bases, with 10 bases left between them. The germline V gene encodes CDR1 GTSNPN and CDR2 SVGIG (reference sequence). CDR3 DNA: TGTGCCTGGAGTGTAAGGGGGGGACAGCCCCAGCATTTT. It encodes CAWSVRGGQPQHF.